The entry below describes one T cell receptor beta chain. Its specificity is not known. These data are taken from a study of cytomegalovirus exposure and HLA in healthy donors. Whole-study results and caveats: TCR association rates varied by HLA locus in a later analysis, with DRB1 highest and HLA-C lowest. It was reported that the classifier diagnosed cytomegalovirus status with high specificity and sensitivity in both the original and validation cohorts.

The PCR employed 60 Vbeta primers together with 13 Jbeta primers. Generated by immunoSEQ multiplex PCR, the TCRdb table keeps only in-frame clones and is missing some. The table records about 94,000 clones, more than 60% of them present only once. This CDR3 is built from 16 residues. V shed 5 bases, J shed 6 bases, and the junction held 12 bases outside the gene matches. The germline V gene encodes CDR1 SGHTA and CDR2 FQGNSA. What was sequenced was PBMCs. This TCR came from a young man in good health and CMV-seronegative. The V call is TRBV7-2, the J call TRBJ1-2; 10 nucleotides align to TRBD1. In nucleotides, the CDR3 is TGTGCCAGCAGCGCCGTTCCCGGGACAGGGGTGCATGGCTACACCTTC. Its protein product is CASSAVPGTGVHGYTF.